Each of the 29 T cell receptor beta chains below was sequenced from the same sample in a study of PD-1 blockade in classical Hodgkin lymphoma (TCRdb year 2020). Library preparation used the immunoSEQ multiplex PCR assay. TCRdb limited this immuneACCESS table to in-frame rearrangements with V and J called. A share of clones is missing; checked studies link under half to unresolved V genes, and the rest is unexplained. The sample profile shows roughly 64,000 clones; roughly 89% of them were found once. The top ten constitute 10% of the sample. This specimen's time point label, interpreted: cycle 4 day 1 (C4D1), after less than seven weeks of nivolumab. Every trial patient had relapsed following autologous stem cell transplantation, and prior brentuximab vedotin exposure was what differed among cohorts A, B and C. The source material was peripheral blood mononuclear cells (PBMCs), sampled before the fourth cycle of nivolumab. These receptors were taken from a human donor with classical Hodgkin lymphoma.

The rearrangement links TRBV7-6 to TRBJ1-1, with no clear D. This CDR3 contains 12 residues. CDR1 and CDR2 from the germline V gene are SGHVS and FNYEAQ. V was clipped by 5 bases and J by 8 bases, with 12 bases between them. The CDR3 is CASSDDIAEAFF. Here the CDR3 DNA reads TGTGCCAGCAGCGATGACATCGCAGAAGCTTTCTTT. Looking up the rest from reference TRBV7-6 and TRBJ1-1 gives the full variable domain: GAGVSQSPRYKVTKRGQDVALRCDPISGHVSLYWYRQALGQGPEFLTYFNYEAQQDKSGLPNDRFSAERPEGSISTLTIQRTEQRDSAMYRCASSDDIAEAFFGQGTRLTVV.

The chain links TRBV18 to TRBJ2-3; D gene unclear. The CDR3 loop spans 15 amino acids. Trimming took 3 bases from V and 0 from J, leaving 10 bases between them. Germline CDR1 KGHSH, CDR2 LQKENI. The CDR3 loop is CASSPYAASTDTQYF. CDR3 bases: TGTGCCAGCTCACCTTACGCAGCTAGCACAGATACGCAGTATTTT.

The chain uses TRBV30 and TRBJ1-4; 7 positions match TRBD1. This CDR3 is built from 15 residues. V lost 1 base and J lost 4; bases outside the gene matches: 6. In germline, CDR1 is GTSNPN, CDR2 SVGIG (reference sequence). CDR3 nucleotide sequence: TGTGCCTGGAGTGGCGGGACAGCCCTTAATGAAAAACTGTTTTTT. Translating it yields CAWSGGTALNEKLFF.

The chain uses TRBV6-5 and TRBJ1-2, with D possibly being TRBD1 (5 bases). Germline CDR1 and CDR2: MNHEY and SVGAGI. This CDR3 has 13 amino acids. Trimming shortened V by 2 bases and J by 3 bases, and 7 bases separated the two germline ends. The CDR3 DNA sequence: TGTGCCAGCAGTTACAAGGGGTACTATGGCTACACCTTC. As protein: CASSYKGYYGYTF.

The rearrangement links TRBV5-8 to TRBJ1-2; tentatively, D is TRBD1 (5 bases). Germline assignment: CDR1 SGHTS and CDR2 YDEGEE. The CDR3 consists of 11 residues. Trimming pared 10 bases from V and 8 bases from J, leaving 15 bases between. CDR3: CAATGIRGYTF. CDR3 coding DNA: TGTGCCGCTACAGGAATAAGAGGCTACACCTTC.

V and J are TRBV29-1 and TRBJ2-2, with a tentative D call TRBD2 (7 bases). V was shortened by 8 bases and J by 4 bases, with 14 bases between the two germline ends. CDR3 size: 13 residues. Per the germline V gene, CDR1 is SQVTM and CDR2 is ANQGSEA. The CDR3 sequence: CSFTGRGTGELFF. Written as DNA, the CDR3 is TGCAGCTTCACAGGGAGGGGCACCGGGGAGCTGTTTTTT.

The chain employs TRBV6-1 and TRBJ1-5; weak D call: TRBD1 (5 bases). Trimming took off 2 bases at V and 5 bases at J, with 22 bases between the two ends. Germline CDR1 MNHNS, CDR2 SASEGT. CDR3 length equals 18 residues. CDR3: CASSERFLVSEGHQPQHF. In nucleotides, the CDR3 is TGTGCCAGCAGTGAAAGGTTTCTTGTGTCAGAGGGGCATCAGCCCCAGCATTTT.

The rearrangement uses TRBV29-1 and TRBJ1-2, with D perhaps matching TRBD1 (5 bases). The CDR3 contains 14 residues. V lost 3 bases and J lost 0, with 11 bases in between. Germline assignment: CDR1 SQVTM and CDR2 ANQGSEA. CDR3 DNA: TGCAGCGTTGATGGGGGGAACCCTAACTATGGCTACACCTTC. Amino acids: CSVDGGNPNYGYTF.

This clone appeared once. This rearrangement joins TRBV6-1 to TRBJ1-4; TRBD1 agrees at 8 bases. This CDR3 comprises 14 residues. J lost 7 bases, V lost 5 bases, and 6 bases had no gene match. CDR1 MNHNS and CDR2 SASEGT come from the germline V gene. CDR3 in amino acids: CASSSGGATEKLFF. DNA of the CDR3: TGTGCCAGCAGTTCAGGGGGCGCAACTGAAAAACTGTTTTTT.

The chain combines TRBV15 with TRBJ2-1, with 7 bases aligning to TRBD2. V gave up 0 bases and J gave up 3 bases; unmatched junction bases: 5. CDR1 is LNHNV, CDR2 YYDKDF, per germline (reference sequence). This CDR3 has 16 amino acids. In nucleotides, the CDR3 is TGTGCCACCAGCAGAGATCTGGGGGGGGGCTACAATGAGCAGTTCTTC. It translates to CATSRDLGGGYNEQFF.

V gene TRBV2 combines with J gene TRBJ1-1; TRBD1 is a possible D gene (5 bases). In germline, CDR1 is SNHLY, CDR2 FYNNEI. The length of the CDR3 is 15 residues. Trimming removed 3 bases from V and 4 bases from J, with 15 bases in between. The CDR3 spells CASSELQGVFTEAFF. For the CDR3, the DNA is TGTGCCAGCAGTGAGTTGCAGGGAGTTTTCACTGAAGCTTTCTTT.

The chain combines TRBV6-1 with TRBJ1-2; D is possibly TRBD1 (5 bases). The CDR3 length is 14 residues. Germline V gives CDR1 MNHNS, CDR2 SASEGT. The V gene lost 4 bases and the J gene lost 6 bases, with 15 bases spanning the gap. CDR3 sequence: CASSGRGGVDGYTF. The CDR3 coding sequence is TGTGCCAGCAGTGGGAGGGGAGGGGTGGATGGCTACACCTTC.

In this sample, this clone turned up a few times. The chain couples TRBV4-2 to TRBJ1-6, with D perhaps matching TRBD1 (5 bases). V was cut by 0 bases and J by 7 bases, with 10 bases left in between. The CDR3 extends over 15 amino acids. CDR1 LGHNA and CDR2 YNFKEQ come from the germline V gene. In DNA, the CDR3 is TGTGCCAGCAGCCAAGACCCAGGGTCAAATTCACCCCTCCACTTT. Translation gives CASSQDPGSNSPLHF.

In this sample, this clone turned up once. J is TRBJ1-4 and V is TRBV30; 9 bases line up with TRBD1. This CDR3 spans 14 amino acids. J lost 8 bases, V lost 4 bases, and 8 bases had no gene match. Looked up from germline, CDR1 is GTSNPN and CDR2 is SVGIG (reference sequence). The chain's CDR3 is CAWTRTGVEEKLFF. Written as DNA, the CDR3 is TGTGCCTGGACGCGGACAGGGGTTGAAGAAAAACTGTTTTTT.

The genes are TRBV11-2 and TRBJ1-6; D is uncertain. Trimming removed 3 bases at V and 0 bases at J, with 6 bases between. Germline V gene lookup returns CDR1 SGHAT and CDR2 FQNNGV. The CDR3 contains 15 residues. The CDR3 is CASSFRSSYNSPLHF. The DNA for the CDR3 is TGTGCCAGCAGCTTTAGGAGCTCCTATAATTCACCCCTCCACTTT.

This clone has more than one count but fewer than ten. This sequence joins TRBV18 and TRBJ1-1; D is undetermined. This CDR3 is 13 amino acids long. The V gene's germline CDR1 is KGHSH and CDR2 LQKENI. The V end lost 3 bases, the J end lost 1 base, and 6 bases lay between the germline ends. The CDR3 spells CASSPMANTEAFF. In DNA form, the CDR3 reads TGTGCCAGCTCACCTATGGCGAACACTGAAGCTTTCTTT. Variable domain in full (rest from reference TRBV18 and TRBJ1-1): NAGVMQNPRHLVRRRGQEARLRCSPMKGHSHVYWYRQLPEEGLKFMVYLQKENIIDESGMPKERFSAEFPKEGPSILRIQQVVRGDSAAYFCASSPMANTEAFFGQGTRLTVV.

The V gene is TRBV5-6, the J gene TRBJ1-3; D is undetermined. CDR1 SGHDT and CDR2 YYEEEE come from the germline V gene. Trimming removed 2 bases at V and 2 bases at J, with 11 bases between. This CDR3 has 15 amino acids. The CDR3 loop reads CASSLYGIPGNTIYF. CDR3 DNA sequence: TGTGCCAGCAGCTTATACGGCATCCCTGGAAACACCATATATTTT.

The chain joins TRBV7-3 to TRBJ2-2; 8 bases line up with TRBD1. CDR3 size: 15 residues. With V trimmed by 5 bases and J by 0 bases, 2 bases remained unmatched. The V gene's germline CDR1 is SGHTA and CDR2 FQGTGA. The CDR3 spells CASSRDRPNTGELFF. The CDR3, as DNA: TGTGCCAGCAGCCGGGACAGGCCGAACACCGGGGAGCTGTTTTTT.

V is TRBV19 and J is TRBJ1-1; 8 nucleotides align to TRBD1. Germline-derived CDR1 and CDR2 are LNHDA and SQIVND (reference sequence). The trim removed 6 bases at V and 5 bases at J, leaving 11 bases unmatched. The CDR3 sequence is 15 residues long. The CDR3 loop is CASRKDREGGTEAFF. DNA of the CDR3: TGTGCCAGTAGGAAGGACAGGGAAGGGGGAACTGAAGCTTTCTTT.

The CDR3 nucleotides are TGCGCCAGCAGCCAAGAAAACTCCTACGAGCAGTACTTC. Residues: CASSQENSYEQYF. The chain has TRBV4-1 and TRBJ2-5; D is undetermined. The J call is doubtful: the DNA matches TRBJ2-7 better. The CDR3 runs 13 residues. In germline, CDR1 is MGHRA, CDR2 YSYEKL.

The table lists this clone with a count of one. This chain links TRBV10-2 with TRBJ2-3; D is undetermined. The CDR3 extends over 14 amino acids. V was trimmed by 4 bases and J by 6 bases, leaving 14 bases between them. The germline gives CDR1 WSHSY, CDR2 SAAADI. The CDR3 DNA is TGCGCCAGCAGTGGGCCAAGTCTTGTGGATACGCAGTATTTT. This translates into CASSGPSLVDTQYF.

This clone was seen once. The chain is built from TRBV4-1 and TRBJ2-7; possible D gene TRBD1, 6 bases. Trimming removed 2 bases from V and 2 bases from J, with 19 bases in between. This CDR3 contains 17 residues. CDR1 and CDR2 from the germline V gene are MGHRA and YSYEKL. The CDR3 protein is CASSQPIPQGPPYEQYF. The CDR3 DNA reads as TGCGCCAGCAGCCAACCCATTCCGCAGGGGCCTCCCTACGAGCAGTACTTC.

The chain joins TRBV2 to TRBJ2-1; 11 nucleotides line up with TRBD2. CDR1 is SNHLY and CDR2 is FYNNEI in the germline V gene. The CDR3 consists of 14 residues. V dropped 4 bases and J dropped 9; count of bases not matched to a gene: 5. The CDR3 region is CASSGWTSGFEQFF. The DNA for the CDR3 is TGTGCCAGCAGTGGTTGGACTAGCGGGTTTGAGCAGTTCTTC.

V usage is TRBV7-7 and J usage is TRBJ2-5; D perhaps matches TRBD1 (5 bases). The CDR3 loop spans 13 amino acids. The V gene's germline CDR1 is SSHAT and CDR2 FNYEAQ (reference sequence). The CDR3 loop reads CASGGAFGETQYF. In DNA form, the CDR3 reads TGTGCTTCGGGTGGGGCTTTCGGAGAGACCCAGTACTTC.

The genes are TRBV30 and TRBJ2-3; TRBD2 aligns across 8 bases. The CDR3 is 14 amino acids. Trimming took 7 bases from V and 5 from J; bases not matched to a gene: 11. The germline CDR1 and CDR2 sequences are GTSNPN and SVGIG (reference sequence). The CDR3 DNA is TGTGCCTCCCTAAACGGGGGGGGCATAGATACGCAGTATTTT. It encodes CASLNGGGIDTQYF.

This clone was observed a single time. CDR3 sequence: CASSPYPNAAMNTEAFF. The CDR3 DNA sequence: TGTGCCAGCAGTCCCTACCCCAATGCAGCGATGAACACTGAAGCTTTCTTT. The chain couples TRBV28 to TRBJ1-1; D is unclear. From germline, CDR1 is MDHEN and CDR2 SYDVKM. V gave up 5 bases and J gave up 0 bases, with 19 bases separating them. The CDR3 is 17 residues long.

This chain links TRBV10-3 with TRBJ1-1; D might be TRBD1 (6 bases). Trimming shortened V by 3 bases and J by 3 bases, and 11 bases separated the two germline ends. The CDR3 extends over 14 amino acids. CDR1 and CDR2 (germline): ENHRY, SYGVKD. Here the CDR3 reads CAISDTRGDTEAFF. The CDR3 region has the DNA TGTGCCATCAGTGATACCAGGGGAGACACTGAAGCTTTCTTT.

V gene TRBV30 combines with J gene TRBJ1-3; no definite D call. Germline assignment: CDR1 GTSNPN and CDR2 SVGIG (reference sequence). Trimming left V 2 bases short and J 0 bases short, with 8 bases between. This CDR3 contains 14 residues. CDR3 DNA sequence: TGTGCCTGGAGTTCGGGGAACTCTGGAAACACCATATATTTT. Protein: CAWSSGNSGNTIYF.

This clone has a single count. Here the CDR3 reads CSVKKGWSTQETNYGYTF. CDR3 bases: TGCAGCGTCAAAAAAGGTTGGTCCACTCAGGAGACTAACTATGGCTACACCTTC. The chain uses TRBV29-1 and TRBJ1-2; D is unresolved. The CDR3 extends over 18 amino acids. Trimming cost V 6 bases and J 0 bases, with 26 bases left between them. The germline CDR1 and CDR2 sequences are SQVTM and ANQGSEA.